This T cell receptor (beta chain) was retrieved from a study of blood T cells in healthy people across ages. The CDR3 is made up of 15 amino acids. Germline CDR1 reads SGHTS; CDR2 reads YDEGEE. Comments on this clonotype: Germline and junction disagree at one end, which may indicate a read error.

Total RNA extraction produced at least 5.5 micrograms (per sample) for the study. Using a J-beta primer mix together with a sample-barcoded 5' primer, a second PCR was run for about 6 to 12 cycles. Samples each returned at least 3 million CDR3-containing paired-end reads. TCRdb independently ran MiXCR on the 5' RACE reads; one entry per CDR3 protein. The table includes some 710,000 distinct CDR3 sequences, 46% detected once. The source of this sequence is a man older than 75 in good health. This chain joins TRBV5-8 and TRBJ2-3; D gene uncertain. Sequenced sample: blood. In DNA form, the CDR3 reads TGCGCCAGCAGCTTATTGTCTAGTTACACAGATACGCAGTATTTT. It codes for CASSLLSSYTDTQYF.